Listed here are 7 T cell receptor beta chains from one sample, sequenced in a study of graft-versus-host responses after intestinal transplantation. Here immunoSEQ multiplex PCR was the method, and the copy in TCRdb shows in-frame clones only, minus some. The top ten clones hold about 18% of a sample with 75,000 to 100,000 clones, 83% of them seen once. These receptors' targets are unknown. The sample consisted of unstimulated CD8+ T cells sorted from spleen or lymph node cells, taken before intestinal transplant. The receptors were gathered from a human donor who received an intestinal transplant.

J is TRBJ2-7 and V is TRBV25-1; weak D call: TRBD2 (5 bases). V dropped 6 bases and J dropped 4 bases, with 7 bases sitting between them. The CDR3 spans 11 residues. Germline CDR1 and CDR2: MGHDK and SYGVNS. Here the CDR3 DNA reads TGTGCCAGCAGGGACTCATACGAGCAGTACTTC. Residues: CASRDSYEQYF.

This clone was seen a single time. This sequence joins TRBV5-6 and TRBJ2-2; D ambiguous. The CDR3 length is 13 residues. Trimming removed 2 bases at V and 4 bases at J, with 6 bases between. CDR1 and CDR2 (germline): SGHDT, YYEEEE. The CDR3 DNA sequence: TGTGCCAGCAGCTTAATGGGCACCGGGGAGCTGTTTTTT. This sequence encodes CASSLMGTGELFF.

The chain employs TRBV7-8 and TRBJ2-3; D unclear. V dropped 0 bases and J dropped 4 bases, with 14 bases sitting between them. The CDR3 spans 16 residues. The germline CDR1 and CDR2 sequences are SGHVS and FQNEAQ. CDR3 DNA: TGTGCCAGCAGCTTAGCCCGGGCCCAGTTCCCAGATACGCAGTATTTT. Translated, it gives CASSLARAQFPDTQYF. The full variable domain, rest sourced from reference TRBV7-8 and TRBJ2-3, is GAGVSQSPRYKVAKRGQDVALRCDPISGHVSLFWYQQALGQGPEFLTYFQNEAQLDKSGLPSDRFFAERPEGSVSTLKIQRTQQEDSAVYLCASSLARAQFPDTQYFGPGTRLTVL.

This clone was seen once. The chain couples TRBV2 to TRBJ1-1; D may be TRBD1 (5 bases). The CDR3 runs to 12 residues. Germline CDR1 reads SNHLY; CDR2 reads FYNNEI. Trimming shortened V by 1 base and J by 5 bases, and 5 bases separated the two germline ends. CDR3 loop: CASSEEGTEAFF. In DNA, the CDR3 is TGTGCCAGCAGTGAAGAGGGGACTGAAGCTTTCTTT.

This rearrangement joins TRBV11-3 to TRBJ2-7, with D perhaps TRBD2 (6 bases). This CDR3 spans 19 amino acids. Per germline, CDR1 SGHNT and CDR2 YENEEA. Deletions cut 5 bases from V and 1 base from J, with 27 bases between. DNA of the CDR3: TGTGCCAGCAGCACCATGCCCCCGGGGGAGGTTACTGGATCCTACGAGCAGTACTTC. This gives the protein CASSTMPPGEVTGSYEQYF.

The chain combines TRBV7-2 with TRBJ2-1; the match to TRBD1 covers 10 bases. Germline-derived CDR1 and CDR2 are SGHTA and FQGNSA. V lost 0 bases, J lost 6 bases, and 5 bases stayed unmatched. The CDR3 loop spans 16 amino acids. The CDR3 DNA reads as TGTGCCAGCAGCTTAGCGAGGGACAGGGGCTGCAATGAGCAGTTCTTC. This sequence encodes CASSLARDRGCNEQFF. Looking up the rest from reference TRBV7-2 and TRBJ2-1 gives the full variable domain: GAGVSQSPSNKVTEKGKDVELRCDPISGHTALYWYRQSLGQGLEFLIYFQGNSAPDKSGLPSDRFSAERTGGSVSTLTIQRTQQEDSAVYLCASSLARDRGCNEQFFGPGTRLTVL.

V is TRBV30 and J is TRBJ2-2; D remains unclear. Trimming took off 0 bases at V and 1 base at J, with 12 bases between the two ends. The CDR3 extends over 16 amino acids. Germline V gene sequence: CDR1 GTSNPN, CDR2 SVGIG (reference sequence). The CDR3 DNA is TGTGCCTGGAGTGTACCTCCCGTACTGAACACCGGGGAGCTGTTTTTT. This sequence encodes CAWSVPPVLNTGELFF.